This is a list of T cell receptor beta chains from one sample in a study of post-analysis software for immune sequencing data. TCRdb re-derived calls from the PCR reads in MiXCR, one entry per CDR3 protein. This repertoire shows some 690,000 distinct CDR3 sequences, roughly 27% found once; its top ten account for 0.55% to 0.65%. Sequenced material: blood. The receptors here all came from a girl aged 5-17 years with multiple sclerosis. CDR3s include the opening cysteine and the closing phenylalanine or tryptophan. The D gene is left open where the match is weak. Clone size, where shown, is once, few, many, or a class for clones that have expanded.

V,D,size,J,DNA,CDR3
TRBV29-1,.,few,TRBJ2-7,TGCAGCGTTGCGTCATCAGGGGACTCCTACGAGCAGTACTTC,CSVASSGDSYEQYF
TRBV25-1,TRBD1,.,TRBJ2-7,TGTGCCAGCAGTGGAGACAGGGGTTACTCCTACGAGCAGTACTTC,CASSGDRGYSYEQYF
TRBV27,.,few,TRBJ2-5,TGTGCCAGCAGCACCAGGGTTTGGGGAGAGACCCAGTACTTC,CASSTRVWGETQYF
TRBV13,.,.,TRBJ2-1,TGTGCCAGCAGCGGTCGATTCGGAGAGCAGTTCTTC,CASSGRFGEQFF
TRBV20-1,.,.,TRBJ2-4,TGCAGTGCTAGGGGGTTAGGGGGGGCCAAAAACATTCAGTACTTC,CSARGLGGAKNIQYF
TRBV28,TRBD2,.,TRBJ2-3,TGTGCCAGCAGTTCCCGACTAGCGGCTCAGTGGGCGGATACGCAGTATTTT,CASSSRLAAQWADTQYF
TRBV9,.,.,TRBJ2-3,TGTGCCAGCAGCGGAAGCATCGGAGGCGCAGATACGCAGTATTTT,CASSGSIGGADTQYF
TRBV11-2,TRBD2,few,TRBJ2-7,TGTGCCAGCAGCTTAGAATTGGGACTAGCGGTCTACGAGCAGTACTTC,CASSLELGLAVYEQYF
TRBV3-1,.,few,TRBJ1-5,TGTGCCAGCAGCCAAGGACGGTGGGGTCAGCCCCAGCATTTT,CASSQGRWGQPQHF
TRBV5-1,TRBD2,.,TRBJ2-7,TGCGCCAGCAGGGCGGGAGGGCCTGCCGAGCAGTACTTC,CASRAGGPAEQYF
TRBV5-1,.,.,TRBJ2-3,TGCGCCAGCAGCTTGGAAGGACAGCGAAGCACAGATACGCAGTATTTT,CASSLEGQRSTDTQYF
TRBV9,.,.,TRBJ1-2,TGTGCCAGCAGCGTTATCATTGGGGGGGCCTTAACAGGCTACACCTTC,CASSVIIGGALTGYTF
TRBV6-1,.,.,TRBJ2-7,TGTGCCAGCAGCCGGATGCGTATACCGAAGTTGGGACGGTTCTACGAGCAGTACTTC,CASSRMRIPKLGRFYEQYF
TRBV14,.,.,TRBJ2-5,TGTGCCAGCAGCCAAGGCCCTTGGGGACAAGAGACCCAGTACTTC,CASSQGPWGQETQYF
TRBV6-2/TRBV6-3,.,.,TRBJ1-2,TGTGCCAGCATCCCGGACGGGGTACCTAGCGGCTACACCTTC,CASIPDGVPSGYTF
TRBV29-1,TRBD1,.,TRBJ1-4,TGCAGCGTTGTGGGTTGGACCGGGACAGCTTATGAAAAACTGTTTTTT,CSVVGWTGTAYEKLFF
TRBV20-1,.,few,TRBJ2-5,TGCAGTGCTAGAGATCTTATAGGCGTGTACCAAGAGACCCAGTACTTC,CSARDLIGVYQETQYF
TRBV25-1,.,few,TRBJ2-5,TGTGCCAGCAGTGGCCGATCTGGGGCAGGTCCGGAGACCCAGTACTTC,CASSGRSGAGPETQYF
TRBV4-2,.,few,TRBJ2-6,TGTGCCAGCAGCCGCAACCGACAGGTACTCCCCACTGGGGCCAACGTCCTGACTTTC,CASSRNRQVLPTGANVLTF
TRBV4-3,.,.,TRBJ2-1,TGCGCCAGCAACGGCCTGGAGGCAGGGAGGGGGCATGAGCAGTTCTTC,CASNGLEAGRGHEQFF
TRBV10-3,.,few,TRBJ2-1,TGTGCCATCGACGACCTACTCGGGAGTGATGAGCAGTTCTTC,CAIDDLLGSDEQFF
TRBV11-2,.,few,TRBJ2-1,TGTGCCAGCGGGGAGGACGTTTGGGATGAGCAGTTCTTC,CASGEDVWDEQFF